This T cell receptor beta chain was retrieved from a study of identical twins (TCRdb year 2016). About the investigation overall: To test whether fetal clonotypes persist, the study used deep sequencing on TCR alpha and beta repertoires from monozygotic twins, unrelated adults of various ages, and cord blood. Replicate twin experiments were performed at different times using different library preparation protocols to rule out contamination.

Study-level results and caveats: Invariant T cells such as MAIT and iNKT could partly confound zero-insertion analyses, although diverse VJ usage argued against such confounding for most clonotypes. In monozygotic twins, out-of-frame TCR alpha sharing was systematically underestimated by recombination models, although the models agreed with sharing between unrelated individuals. Conclusions relied on cross-sectional statistical analysis, since the same donors could not be followed over many years. The excess sharing between twins in beta out-of-frame sequences was weaker because fewer shared sequences reduced the signal-to-noise ratio. Compared with coincidental sharing between unrelated individuals, out-of-frame TCR alpha sequences shared between twins had an excess of sequences with low generation probability. Fewer insertions were carried by abundant cord blood beta clonotypes, a similar but weaker trend appeared in young adult naive repertoires, and no such trend appeared in memory repertoires.

Library creation used 5' RACE. TCRdb records Illumina HiSeq 2000 as the sequencer. Template switching introduced a universal primer binding site; the final cDNA contained a unique molecular identifier, enabling accurate counting of TCR cDNA molecules. Specific primers in the conserved constant-segment region were used to synthesize first-strand cDNA for TCR alpha and beta chains. To control for contamination, each cDNA library was double barcoded with a SMART-Mk sample barcode plus Illumina barcodes. TruSeq adapter sequences and Illumina sample barcodes were added in two successive PCR steps. The TCR alpha and beta cDNA libraries were sequenced on the Illumina HiSeq platform using custom primers. On the authors' methods: MiGEC processed the raw reads to extract unique molecular identifiers, while MiXCR was used to determine the CDR3 positions. Recombination models were inferred per individual with the repgenHMM and IGoR tools using an EM algorithm. Shared clonotype analysis was performed with the tcR package in R, normalizing sharing by the product of cloneset sizes. To study raw recombination free of thymic and clonal selection effects, out-of-frame nonproductive sequences were analyzed. Using fastp trimming at Q25 and MiXCR clonotype assembly, TCRdb reanalyzed the public sequencing data and kept in-frame beta chains. CDR3 protein sequences are deduplicated, and each keeps its most common genes and DNA. The V and J calls and clone size are TCRdb's, not the authors'. This sample comprises 750,000 to 950,000 distinct CDR3 sequences, 9% to 15% of them detected only once. The ten largest clones add up to 1.5% to 2% of the sample.

Ten or more counts support this clonotype. Its antigen remains unidentified. The sample holds no much larger clone one base away, and base qualities are not on file. CDR1 and CDR2 are read off the germline V gene as SNHLY and FYNNEI. There are 17 amino acids in the CDR3, from cysteine to valine inclusive. The sequence is cut down to CDR3 DNA, 51 bases in frame from base 1. V is pared back by 6 bases and J by 2 bases, with 23 bases lying between the germline termini. Only healthy Caucasian donors were included. The twin cohort comprised three pairs of female monozygotic twins, all aged roughly 18 to 30 years. RNA for TCR libraries was isolated from peripheral blood mononuclear cells. Separately, the same data were catalogued under a study of yellow fever vaccine responses in identical twins. The second publication reports: The T cell response to vaccination in identical twins was reported by the authors to appear partly convergent and partly personalized. In identical twins, the study followed T cell clones that responded to the vaccine with precision.

The sequence is built from TRBV2 and TRBJ2-7; the D region possibly corresponds to TRBD1 (5 bases align). The sequenced sample was PBMCs. This clonotype originated in a woman younger than 30 in good health. The DNA sequence is given as TGTGCCAGCAGGCCGACAGTGACAGCAGTCCTCCCCTACGAGCAGTACGTC. Its amino acids are CASRPTVTAVLPYEQYV.